The TCR beta chain described here comes from a study of post-analysis software for immune sequencing data. Overall study results and limits: In patients, four to six TRBV segments were more frequent than in controls, with TRBV5-6, TRBV5-1 and TRBV20-1 among them.

TCR beta libraries were prepared from cDNA with unique molecular identifiers. Input of roughly 0.85 to 11 million T cells yielded roughly 0.5 million cDNA molecules. TCRdb recomputed calls from the PCR reads with MiXCR, one row per CDR3 protein. The profile shows approximately 400,000 distinct CDR3 sequences, around 33% of them singletons. The trim removed 0 bases at V and 5 bases at J, leaving 11 bases unmatched. This CDR3 comprises 16 residues. The germline V gene has CDR1 SGHRS and CDR2 YFSETQ. Details on this clonotype: What it recognizes is unknown.

This TCR was sampled from a girl aged 10 to 17 with multiple sclerosis. The specimen sequenced was blood. V and J are TRBV5-1 and TRBJ2-7; 7 bases map to TRBD2. Here the CDR3 reads CASSLDATAGPNEQYF. CDR3 DNA sequence: TGCGCCAGCAGCTTGGACGCGACAGCGGGACCCAACGAGCAGTACTTC.